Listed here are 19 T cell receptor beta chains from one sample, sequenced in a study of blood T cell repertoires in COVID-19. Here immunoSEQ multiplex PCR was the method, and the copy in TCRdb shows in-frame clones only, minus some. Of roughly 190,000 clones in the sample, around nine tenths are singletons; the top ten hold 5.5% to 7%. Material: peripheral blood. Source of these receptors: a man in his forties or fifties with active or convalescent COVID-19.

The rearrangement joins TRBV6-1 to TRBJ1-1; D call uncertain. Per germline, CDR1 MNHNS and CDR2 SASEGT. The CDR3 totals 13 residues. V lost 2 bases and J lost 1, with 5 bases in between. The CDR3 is CASSERQNTEAFF. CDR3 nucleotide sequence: TGTGCCAGCAGTGAAAGACAGAACACTGAAGCTTTCTTT.

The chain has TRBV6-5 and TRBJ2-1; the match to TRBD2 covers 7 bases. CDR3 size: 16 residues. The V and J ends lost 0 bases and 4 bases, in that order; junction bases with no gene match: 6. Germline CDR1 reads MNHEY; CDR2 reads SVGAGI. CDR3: CASSYSGRVRYNEQFF. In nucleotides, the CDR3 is TGTGCCAGCAGTTACTCGGGGAGGGTCCGATACAATGAGCAGTTCTTC.

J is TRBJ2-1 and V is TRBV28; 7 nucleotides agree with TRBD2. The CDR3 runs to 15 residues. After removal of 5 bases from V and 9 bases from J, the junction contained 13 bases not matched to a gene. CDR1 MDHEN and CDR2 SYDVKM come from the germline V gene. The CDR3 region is CASSLLGLVLGEQFF. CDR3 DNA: TGTGCCAGCAGTCTACTTGGACTAGTATTGGGTGAGCAGTTCTTC.

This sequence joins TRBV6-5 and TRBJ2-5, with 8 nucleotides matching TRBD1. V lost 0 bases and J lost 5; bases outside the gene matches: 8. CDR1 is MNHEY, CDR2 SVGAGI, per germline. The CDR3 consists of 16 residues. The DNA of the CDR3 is TGTGCCAGCAGTTACTCAGGGACAGGAGGTGGCGAGACCCAGTACTTC. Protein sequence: CASSYSGTGGGETQYF.

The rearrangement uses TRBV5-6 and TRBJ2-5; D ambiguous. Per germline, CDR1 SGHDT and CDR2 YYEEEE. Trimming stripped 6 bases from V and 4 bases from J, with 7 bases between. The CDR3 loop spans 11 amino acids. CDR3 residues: CASTLRETQYF. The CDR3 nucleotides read TGTGCCAGCACCCTTCGAGAGACCCAGTACTTC.

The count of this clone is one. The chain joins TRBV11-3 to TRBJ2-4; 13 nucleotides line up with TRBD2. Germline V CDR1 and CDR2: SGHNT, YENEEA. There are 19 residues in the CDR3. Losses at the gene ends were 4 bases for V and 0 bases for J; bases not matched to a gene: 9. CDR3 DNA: TGTGCCAGCAGCTCATCCGGGACTAGCGGGATAGGAGCCAAAAACATTCAGTACTTC. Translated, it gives CASSSSGTSGIGAKNIQYF.

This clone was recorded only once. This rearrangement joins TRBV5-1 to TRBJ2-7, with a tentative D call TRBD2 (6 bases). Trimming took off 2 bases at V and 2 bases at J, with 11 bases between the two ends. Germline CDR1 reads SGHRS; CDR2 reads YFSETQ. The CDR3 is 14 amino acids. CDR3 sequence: CASSLSGWPYEQYF. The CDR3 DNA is TGCGCCAGCAGCTTAAGCGGGTGGCCCTACGAGCAGTACTTC.

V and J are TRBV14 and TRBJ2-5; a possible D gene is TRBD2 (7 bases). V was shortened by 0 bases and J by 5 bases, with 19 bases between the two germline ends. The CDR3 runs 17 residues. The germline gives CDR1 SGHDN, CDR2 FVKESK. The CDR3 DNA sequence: TGTGCCAGCAGCCAAGATCTTCCGGGGGGCGGTGTGGAGACCCAGTACTTC. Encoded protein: CASSQDLPGGGVETQYF.

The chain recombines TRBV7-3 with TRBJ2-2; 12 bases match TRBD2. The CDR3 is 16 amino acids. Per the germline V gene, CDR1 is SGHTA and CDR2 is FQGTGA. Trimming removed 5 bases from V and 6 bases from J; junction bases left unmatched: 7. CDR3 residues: CASSPTSGGLAGELFF. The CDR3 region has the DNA TGTGCCAGCAGCCCTACTAGCGGGGGGTTAGCCGGGGAGCTGTTTTTT.

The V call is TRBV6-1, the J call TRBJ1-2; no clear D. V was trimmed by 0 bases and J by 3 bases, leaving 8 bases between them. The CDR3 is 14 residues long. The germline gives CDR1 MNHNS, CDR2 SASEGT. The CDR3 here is CASSEAAGYYGYTF. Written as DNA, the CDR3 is TGTGCCAGCAGTGAAGCGGCAGGCTACTATGGCTACACCTTC.

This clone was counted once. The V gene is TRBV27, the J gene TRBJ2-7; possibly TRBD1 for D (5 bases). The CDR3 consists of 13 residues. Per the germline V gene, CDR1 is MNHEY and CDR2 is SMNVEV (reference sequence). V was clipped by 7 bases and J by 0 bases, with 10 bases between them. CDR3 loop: CASTFQGSYEQYF. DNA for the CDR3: TGTGCCAGCACCTTCCAGGGCTCCTACGAGCAGTACTTC.

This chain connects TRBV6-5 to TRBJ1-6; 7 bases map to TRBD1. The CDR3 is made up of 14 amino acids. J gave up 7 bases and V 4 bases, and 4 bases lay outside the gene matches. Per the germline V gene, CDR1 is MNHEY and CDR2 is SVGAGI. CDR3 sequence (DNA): TGTGCCAGCAGTTGGGACAGACCCAATTCACCCCTCCACTTT. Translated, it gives CASSWDRPNSPLHF.

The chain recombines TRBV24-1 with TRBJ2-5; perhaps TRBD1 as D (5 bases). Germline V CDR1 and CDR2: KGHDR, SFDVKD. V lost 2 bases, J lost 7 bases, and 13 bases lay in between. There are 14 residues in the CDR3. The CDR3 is CATSDSDTKGTQYF. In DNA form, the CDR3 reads TGTGCCACCAGTGATTCGGACACCAAGGGGACCCAGTACTTC.

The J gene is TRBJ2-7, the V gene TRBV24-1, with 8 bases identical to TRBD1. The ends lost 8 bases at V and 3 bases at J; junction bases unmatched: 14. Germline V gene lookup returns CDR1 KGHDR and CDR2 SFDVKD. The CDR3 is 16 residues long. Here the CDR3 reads CATKGGLGTGLYEQYF. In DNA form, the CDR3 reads TGTGCCACCAAGGGGGGTCTAGGGACAGGACTCTACGAGCAGTACTTC.

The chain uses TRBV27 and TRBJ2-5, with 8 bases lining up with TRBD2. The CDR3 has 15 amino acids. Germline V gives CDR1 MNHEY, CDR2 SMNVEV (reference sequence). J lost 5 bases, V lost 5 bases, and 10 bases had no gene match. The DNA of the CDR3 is TGTGCCAGCAGTCCGCCGGGACTAGATCGGGAGACCCAGTACTTC. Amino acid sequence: CASSPPGLDRETQYF.

CDR3 sequence: CASSPAGTGKAEAFF. The CDR3 bases are TGCGCCAGCAGCCCCGCCGGGACAGGGAAGGCTGAAGCTTTCTTT. The gene calls are TRBV5-1 and TRBJ1-1; TRBD1 aligns across 9 bases. This CDR3 has 15 residues. Germline CDR1 reads SGHRS; CDR2 reads YFSETQ. Unmatched junction bases numbered 10, after V lost 4 bases and J lost 6 bases.

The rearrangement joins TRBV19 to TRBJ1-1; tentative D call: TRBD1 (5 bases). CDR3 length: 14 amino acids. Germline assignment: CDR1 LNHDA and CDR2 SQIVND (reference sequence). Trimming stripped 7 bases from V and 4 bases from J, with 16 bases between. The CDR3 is CASNIRAGFTEAFF. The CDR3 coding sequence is TGTGCCAGTAATATCAGGGCAGGTTTCACTGAAGCTTTCTTT.

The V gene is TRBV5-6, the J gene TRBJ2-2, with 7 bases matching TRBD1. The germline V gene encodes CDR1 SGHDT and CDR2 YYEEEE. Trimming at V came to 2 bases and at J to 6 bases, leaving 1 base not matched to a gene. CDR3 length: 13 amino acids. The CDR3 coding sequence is TGTGCCAGCAGCTTCGACAGGGCCGGGGAGCTGTTTTTT. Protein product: CASSFDRAGELFF.

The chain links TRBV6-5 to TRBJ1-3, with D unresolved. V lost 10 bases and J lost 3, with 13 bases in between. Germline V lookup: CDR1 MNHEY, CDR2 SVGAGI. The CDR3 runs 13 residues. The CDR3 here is CATHSFIGNTIYF. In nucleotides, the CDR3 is TGTGCCACCCATAGCTTCATTGGAAACACCATATATTTT.